Included here is one TCR beta chain sequence, with context. The data were produced by immunoSEQ multiplex PCR, yet TCRdb's version contains in-frame clones alone and is incomplete. The sample lists tens of thousands of clones; around four fifths were seen once. The V gene lost 5 bases and the J gene lost 7 bases, with 15 bases spanning the gap. This CDR3 has 14 amino acids. Germline CDR1 MDHEN, CDR2 SYDVKM. The sample belongs to a study of blood T cell repertoires in COVID-19. This TCR was sampled from a human donor in a cohort sampled during active COVID-19. Source material: peripheral blood. V and J are TRBV28 and TRBJ1-5; maybe TRBD1 (6 bases). The CDR3 protein is CASSLQQGSQPQHF. CDR3 nucleotides: TGTGCCAGCAGTCTACAACAGGGCAGCCAGCCCCAGCATTTT.